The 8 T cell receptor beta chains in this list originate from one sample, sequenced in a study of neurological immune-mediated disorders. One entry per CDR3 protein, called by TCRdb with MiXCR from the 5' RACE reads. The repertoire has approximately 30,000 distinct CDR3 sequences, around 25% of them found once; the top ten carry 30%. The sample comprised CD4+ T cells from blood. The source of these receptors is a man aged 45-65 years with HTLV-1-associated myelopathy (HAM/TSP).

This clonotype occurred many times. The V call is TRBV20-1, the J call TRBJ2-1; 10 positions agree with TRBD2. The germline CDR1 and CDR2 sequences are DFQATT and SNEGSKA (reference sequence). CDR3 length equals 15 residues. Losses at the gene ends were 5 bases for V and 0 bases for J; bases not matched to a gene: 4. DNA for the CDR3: TGCAGTGCTGCTAGCGGGAGTAGCTCCTACAATGAGCAGTTCTTC. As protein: CSAASGSSSYNEQFF.

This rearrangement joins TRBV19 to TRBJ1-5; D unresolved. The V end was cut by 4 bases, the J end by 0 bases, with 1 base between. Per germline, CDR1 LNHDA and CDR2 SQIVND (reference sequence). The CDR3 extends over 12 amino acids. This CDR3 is CASSNSNQPQHF. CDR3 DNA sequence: TGTGCCAGTAGTAATAGCAATCAGCCCCAGCATTTT.

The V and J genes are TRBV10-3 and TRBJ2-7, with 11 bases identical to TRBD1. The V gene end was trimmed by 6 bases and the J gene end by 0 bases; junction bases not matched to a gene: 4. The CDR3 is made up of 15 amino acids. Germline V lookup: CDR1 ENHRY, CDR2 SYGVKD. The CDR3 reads CAIRRDRGGSYEQYF. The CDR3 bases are TGTGCCATCAGGAGGGACAGGGGGGGCTCCTACGAGCAGTACTTC.

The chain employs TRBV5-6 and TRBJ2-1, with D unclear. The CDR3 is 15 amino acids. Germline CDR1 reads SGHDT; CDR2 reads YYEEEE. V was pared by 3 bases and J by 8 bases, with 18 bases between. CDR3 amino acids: CASSSAPPVLDEQFF. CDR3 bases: TGTGCCAGCAGCTCCGCCCCCCCCGTGCTCGATGAGCAGTTCTTC.

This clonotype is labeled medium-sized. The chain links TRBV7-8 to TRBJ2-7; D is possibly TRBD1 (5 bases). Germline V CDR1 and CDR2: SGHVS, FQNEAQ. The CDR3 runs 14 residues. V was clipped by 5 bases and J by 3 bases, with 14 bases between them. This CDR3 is CASSSTGRVYEQYF. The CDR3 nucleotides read TGTGCCAGCAGCAGTACAGGCAGGGTCTACGAGCAGTACTTC. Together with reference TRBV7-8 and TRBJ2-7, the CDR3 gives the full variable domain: GAGVSQSPRYKVAKRGQDVALRCDPISGHVSLFWYQQALGQGPEFLTYFQNEAQLDKSGLPSDRFFAERPEGSVSTLKIQRTQQEDSAVYLCASSSTGRVYEQYFGPGTRLTVT.

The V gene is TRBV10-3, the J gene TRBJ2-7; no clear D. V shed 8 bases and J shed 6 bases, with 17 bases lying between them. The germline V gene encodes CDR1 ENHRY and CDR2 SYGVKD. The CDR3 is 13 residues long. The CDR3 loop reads CAIRPNGPAEQYF. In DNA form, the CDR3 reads TGTGCCATCCGTCCGAATGGACCCGCCGAGCAGTACTTC.

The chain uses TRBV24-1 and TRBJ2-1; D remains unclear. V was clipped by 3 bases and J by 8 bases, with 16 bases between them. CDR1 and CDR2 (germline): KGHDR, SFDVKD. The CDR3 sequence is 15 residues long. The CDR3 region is CATSDPLKGIDEQFF. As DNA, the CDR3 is TGTGCCACCAGTGATCCCCTCAAAGGAATCGATGAGCAGTTCTTC.

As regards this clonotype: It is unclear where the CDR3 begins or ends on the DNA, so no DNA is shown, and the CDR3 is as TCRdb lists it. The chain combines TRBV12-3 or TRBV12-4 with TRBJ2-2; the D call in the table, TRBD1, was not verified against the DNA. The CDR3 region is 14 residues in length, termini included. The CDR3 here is CASRPSNTGELFFF.